A single sample is the source of the 16 T cell receptor beta chains below, sequenced in a study of metastatic and nonmetastatic thyroid tumors. Patients were all untreated before their thyroid surgery. TCRdb redid the clone calls on the PCR reads using MiXCR. The sample has about 40,000 clones, about 15% seen once; the top ten hold around 4%. The sequenced material came from blood. These receptors were obtained from a female donor with papillary thyroid cancer or a benign thyroid nodule (not recorded which). Some clones in this sample may be carry-over from other donors' samples.

This clone is termed medium-sized. V gene TRBV10-1 combines with J gene TRBJ2-7; 7 bases are a match to TRBD2. J lost 2 bases, V lost 6 bases, and 22 bases had no gene match. The germline CDR1 and CDR2 sequences are WNHNN and SYGVQD (reference sequence). This CDR3 spans 19 amino acids. The CDR3, as DNA: TGCGCCAGCAGCGACCGACCGGGACCGGGACTACGATTAACCTACGAGCAGTACTTC. This codes for CASSDRPGPGLRLTYEQYF.

The chain uses TRBV6-2 or TRBV6-3 and TRBJ2-7; D is undetermined. Germline V CDR1 and CDR2: MNHEY, SVGEGT. V lost 7 bases and J lost 5, with 9 bases in between. The CDR3 runs 11 residues. In nucleotides, the CDR3 is TGTGCCAGCAAGGTCTTGGACGAGCAGTACTTC. This sequence encodes CASKVLDEQYF.

This clone was counted between two and nine times. The chain combines TRBV5-5 with TRBJ2-5; D may be TRBD1 (6 bases). The ends were cut back, 0 bases at V and 5 bases at J, with 8 bases in the middle. Germline CDR1 reads SGHKS; CDR2 reads YYEKEE (reference sequence). The CDR3 covers 13 residues. CDR3 in amino acids: CASSLADRETQYF. The CDR3 nucleotides read TGTGCCAGCAGCTTGGCCGACAGGGAGACCCAGTACTTC.

This clone counts as medium-sized. The chain has TRBV6-1 and TRBJ2-7; 8 bases match TRBD2. This CDR3 has 15 residues. Trimming took 6 bases from V and 0 from J; bases not matched to a gene: 7. Germline assignment: CDR1 MNHNS and CDR2 SASEGT. The CDR3 sequence: CASRRTSPNSYEQYF. CDR3 nucleotides: TGTGCCAGCAGAAGGACTAGCCCAAACTCCTACGAGCAGTACTTC.

There are many counts of this clone. This chain joins TRBV4-1 and TRBJ2-7; tentatively, D is TRBD1 or TRBD2 (5 bases each). V gave up 2 bases and J gave up 2 bases, with 13 bases separating them. CDR3 size: 15 residues. Germline V gene data show CDR1 as MGHRA and CDR2 as YSYEKL. The chain's CDR3 is CASSQMWGSAYEQYF. The CDR3, as DNA: TGCGCCAGCAGCCAAATGTGGGGGAGCGCCTACGAGCAGTACTTC.

The sample holds many counts of this clone. A much larger clone differs by one base, so this may be a read error. The chain is built from TRBV12-3 or TRBV12-4 and TRBJ2-7; D is unclear. Trimming removed 6 bases at V and 0 bases at J, with 12 bases between. The CDR3 extends over 14 amino acids. The CDR3 bases are TGTGCCAGCAGGCCAAACTTGTGCTCCTACGAGCAGTACTTC. Protein: CASRPNLCSYEQYF.

Of note for this clone: One end of the junction varies from germline; a read error may be responsible. The chain employs TRBV27 and TRBJ2-7; D is uncertain. Looked up from germline, CDR1 is MNHEY and CDR2 is SMNVEV (reference sequence). The CDR3 extends over 13 amino acids. The CDR3 region is CVSSPVGCYEQYF. The CDR3 DNA reads TGTGTCAGCAGCCCCGTTGGGTGTTACGAGCAGTACTTC.

This clone was seen many times. The genes are TRBV20-1 and TRBJ1-2; D gene unclear. The CDR3 contains 14 residues. The V gene's germline CDR1 is DFQATT and CDR2 SNEGSKA (reference sequence). Trimming took off 4 bases at V and 6 bases at J, with 18 bases between the two ends. The CDR3 region has the DNA TGCAGTGCTATCAACCCACGGGCCGAGAATGGCTACACCTTC. Translated: CSAINPRAENGYTF.

Many counts were recorded for this clone. This sequence joins TRBV30 and TRBJ2-1; 7 bases are shared with TRBD2. Germline V CDR1 and CDR2: GTSNPN, SVGIG (reference sequence). The V and J ends lost 2 bases and 7 bases, in that order; junction bases with no gene match: 2. The CDR3 totals 12 residues. The CDR3 protein is CAWSWGGNEQFF. The DNA of the CDR3 is TGTGCCTGGAGTTGGGGGGGGAATGAGCAGTTCTTC.

J is TRBJ2-7 and V is TRBV9; TRBD1 is a possible D gene (6 bases). This CDR3 contains 14 residues. The germline CDR1 and CDR2 sequences are SGDLS and YYNGEE. The germline V and J ends were trimmed by 5 bases and 1 base, with 13 bases remaining between them. CDR3 nucleotides: TGTGCCAGCAGTTTCAGACAGGAGTCCTACGAGCAGTACTTC. This codes for CASSFRQESYEQYF.

This clone showed up many times. The genes are TRBV20-1 and TRBJ1-2; TRBD1 aligns across 7 bases. The CDR3 loop spans 13 amino acids. V was clipped by 1 base and J by 10 bases; unmatched bases: 9. Germline loops: CDR1 DFQATT, CDR2 SNEGSKA (reference sequence). The CDR3 DNA follows: TGCAGTGCTAGAGGGGATAGGGGGCCCCTCTACACCTTC. This translates into CSARGDRGPLYTF.

In its sample, this clone was seen a few times. This sequence may be a read error, since a much larger clone differs from it by one base. The chain combines TRBV20-1 with TRBJ2-1; D might be TRBD2 (5 bases). CDR1 and CDR2 (germline): DFQATT, SNEGSKA (reference sequence). The CDR3 loop spans 13 amino acids. CDR3 protein: CTAGSISYNEQFF. DNA for the CDR3: TGCACTGCGGGCAGCATCTCCTACAATGAGCAGTTCTTC.

Ten or more counts support this clone. V usage is TRBV14 and J usage is TRBJ2-6; D ambiguous. Germline CDR1 reads SGHDN; CDR2 reads FVKESK. The CDR3 sequence is 14 residues long. Trimming stripped 7 bases from V and 0 bases from J, with 7 bases between. The CDR3 bases are TGTGCCAGCAAGTCCGACTCTGGGGCCAACGTCCTGACTTTC. Its protein product is CASKSDSGANVLTF.

The chain recombines TRBV20-1 with TRBJ2-2, with D perhaps TRBD2 (5 bases). The V gene's germline CDR1 is DFQATT and CDR2 SNEGSKA (reference sequence). This CDR3 region has 15 residues. Between the trimmed V and J ends, which lost 1 base and 11 bases, there was a span of 20 bases. The CDR3 region has the DNA TGCAGTGCTAGAGTGGCGGGCCCGAACACCGTTGAGCTGTTTTTT. Translated, it gives CSARVAGPNTVELFF.

This clone was counted at least ten times. This chain links TRBV15 with TRBJ2-1, with 10 nucleotides matching TRBD2. Germline lookup yields CDR1 LNHNV and CDR2 YYDKDF (reference sequence). This CDR3 is built from 16 residues. Trimming removed 3 bases from V and 9 bases from J; junction bases left unmatched: 11. The CDR3 protein is CATSSLSGRGFGEQFF. CDR3 coding DNA: TGTGCCACCAGCAGCCTCAGCGGGAGGGGGTTTGGTGAGCAGTTCTTC.

This clone has ten or more counts. The chain employs TRBV6-5 and TRBJ2-3, with TRBD2 matching 12 bases. The CDR3 is 17 amino acids. The trim removed 5 bases at V and 6 bases at J, leaving 12 bases unmatched. Germline lookup yields CDR1 MNHEY and CDR2 SVGAGI. CDR3 DNA: TGTGCCAGCAGTCCATACTCGACTAGCGGGAGCCGGGATACGCAGTATTTT. Its protein is CASSPYSTSGSRDTQYF.